This T cell receptor (beta chain) was found in a study of CXCR3-negative and CXCR3-positive naive CD8 T cells. The wider study: For each library, about 1.5 +/- 0.3 million TRB reads were obtained, roughly 130 million in total. General study results and limits: Similar levels of surface CD5 were seen between naive subsets; TCR strength was inferred from TRB CDR3 properties.

In the case of this clonotype: Its antigen is undetermined.

UMI-labeled 5' RACE yielded the TRB cDNA libraries. No DNA is given; TCRdb re-called the 5' RACE reads and lists each CDR3 protein once. The specimen's table records about 48,000 distinct CDR3 sequences. This clonotype originated in a human donor in good health. Some clones in this sample may be carry-over from other donors' samples. Source material: memory CD8+ T cells from blood.

The CDR3 here is CAWSVGDTQYF. The rearrangement links TRBV30 to TRBJ2-3. The CDR3 has 11 residues. CDR1 is GTSNPN and CDR2 is SVGIG in the germline V gene (reference sequence).